Listed here are 13 T cell receptor beta chains from one sample, sequenced in a study of blood T cell repertoires in COVID-19. The assay was immunoSEQ multiplex PCR, and TCRdb's table has in-frame clones only and misses some. The sample comprises 150,000 to 200,000 clones, around 75% of which are singletons, and around 5.4% rests with the top ten. Specimen: peripheral blood. These TCRs come from a woman in her forties with COVID-19, enrolled during active disease.

This sequence joins TRBV18 and TRBJ2-7; 10 bases line up with TRBD1. The germline V gene encodes CDR1 KGHSH and CDR2 LQKENI. After removal of 6 bases from V and 6 bases from J, the junction contained 11 bases not matched to a gene. The CDR3 has 15 residues. DNA for the CDR3: TGTGCCAGCTCCTCCAGCGGGGACAGGGGCTCCGAGCAGTACTTC. Amino acid sequence: CASSSSGDRGSEQYF.

This clone was observed once. V and J are TRBV18 and TRBJ1-1, with TRBD1 matching 7 bases. Germline CDR1 and CDR2: KGHSH and LQKENI. The CDR3 contains 15 residues. The J segment lost 0 bases and the V segment lost 5 bases, leaving 6 bases of the junction unmatched. CDR3 residues: CASSSTGQMNTEAFF. The CDR3 DNA reads TGTGCCAGCTCATCCACGGGACAGATGAACACTGAAGCTTTCTTT.

The chain combines TRBV6-5 with TRBJ1-5, with 7 bases aligning to TRBD1. V gave up 6 bases and J gave up 5 bases; unmatched junction bases: 4. Germline V lookup: CDR1 MNHEY, CDR2 SVGAGI. The CDR3 runs 13 residues. Here the CDR3 reads CASSPDRDQPQHF. The CDR3 DNA sequence: TGTGCCAGCAGCCCCGACAGGGATCAGCCCCAGCATTTT.

The rearrangement uses TRBV18 and TRBJ2-4; 8 nucleotides line up with TRBD1. This CDR3 is 13 amino acids long. The germline V gene encodes CDR1 KGHSH and CDR2 LQKENI. V was clipped by 6 bases and J by 8 bases; unmatched bases: 6. CDR3 coding DNA: TGTGCCAGCTCCGGACAGGGTTTGGACATTCAGTACTTC. It codes for CASSGQGLDIQYF.

The chain recombines TRBV7-2 with TRBJ1-5; the match to TRBD1 covers 9 bases. After removal of 4 bases from V and 3 bases from J, the junction contained 7 bases not matched to a gene. The CDR3 consists of 16 residues. Germline V lookup: CDR1 SGHTA, CDR2 FQGNSA. The CDR3, as DNA: TGTGCCAGCAGCTCTCGGACAGGGGCCTACAATCAGCCCCAGCATTTT. Translated: CASSSRTGAYNQPQHF.

This clone was counted once. CDR3 nucleotide sequence: TGTGCCACCAGGGGAGCCTCCGGGACTAGCGGGGGCGGCAATGAGCAGTTCTTC. It yields the protein CATRGASGTSGGGNEQFF. The rearrangement joins TRBV24-1 to TRBJ2-1, with 14 bases that match TRBD2. The trim removed 7 bases at V and 6 bases at J, leaving 13 bases unmatched. The CDR3 length is 18 residues. The germline CDR1 and CDR2 sequences are KGHDR and SFDVKD.

The chain carries TRBV29-1 and TRBJ1-3; possibly TRBD1 for D (5 bases). Germline-derived CDR1 and CDR2 are SQVTM and ANQGSEA. Trimming took 4 bases from V and 0 from J, leaving 7 bases between them. This CDR3 is 13 amino acids long. The CDR3 loop is CSVGGVSGNTIYF. Written as DNA, the CDR3 is TGCAGCGTTGGGGGGGTCTCTGGAAACACCATATATTTT. Filled out from reference TRBV29-1 and TRBJ1-3, the complete variable domain reads SAVISQKPSRDICQRGTSLTIQCQVDSQVTMMFWYRQQPGQSLTLIATANQGSEATYESGFVIDKFPISRPNLTFSTLTVSNMSPEDSSIYLCSVGGVSGNTIYFGEGSWLTVV.

This clone is labeled as medium-sized (0.01 to 0.1%). The chain is built from TRBV7-6 and TRBJ1-2; the D is unclear. V was cut by 0 bases and J by 2 bases, with 10 bases left in between. The CDR3 spans 15 residues. Germline values: CDR1 SGHVS, CDR2 FNYEAQ. In DNA form, the CDR3 reads TGTGCCAGCAGCTTAGCGGTTGGCATCAACTATGGCTACACCTTC. Residues: CASSLAVGINYGYTF.

This chain connects TRBV11-3 to TRBJ2-2; TRBD2 agrees at 8 bases. J was trimmed by 4 bases and V by 4 bases; bases with no gene match: 8. The germline CDR1 and CDR2 sequences are SGHNT and YENEEA. The CDR3 has 16 amino acids. The chain's CDR3 is CASSSVAGLSTGELFF. The CDR3 nucleotides read TGTGCCAGCAGCTCCGTAGCGGGGTTGTCCACCGGGGAGCTGTTTTTT.

This chain links TRBV9 with TRBJ2-5; TRBD1 matches at 12 bases. Germline CDR1 is SGDLS and CDR2 is YYNGEE. The junction had 7 bases not matched to a gene; V was cut back by 2 bases and J by 5 bases. The CDR3 extends over 16 amino acids. The CDR3 is CASSVGGTGGLETQYF. DNA of the CDR3: TGTGCCAGCAGCGTTGGCGGGACAGGGGGCTTGGAGACCCAGTACTTC.

This chain joins TRBV18 and TRBJ1-1, with 12 bases that match TRBD1. CDR3 length: 16 amino acids. After removal of 4 bases from V and 0 bases from J, the junction contained 3 bases not matched to a gene. Germline V gene sequence: CDR1 KGHSH, CDR2 LQKENI. The CDR3 protein is CASSLGTGGLNTEAFF. The CDR3 nucleotides read TGTGCCAGCTCACTCGGGACAGGGGGCTTGAACACTGAAGCTTTCTTT.

This sequence joins TRBV4-3 and TRBJ2-1; 8 bases match TRBD2. CDR1 LGHNA and CDR2 YSLEER come from the germline V gene. V dropped 1 base and J dropped 4; count of bases not matched to a gene: 6. CDR3 length equals 16 residues. Here the CDR3 DNA reads TGCGCCAGCAGCCAAGTACCGGGGGGGGTTTACAATGAGCAGTTCTTC. Translating gives CASSQVPGGVYNEQFF.

The rearrangement links TRBV18 to TRBJ1-1; 10 bases agree with TRBD1. The V gene end was trimmed by 6 bases and the J gene end by 6 bases; junction bases not matched to a gene: 10. Germline CDR1 KGHSH, CDR2 LQKENI. This CDR3 region has 15 residues. CDR3 sequence reads: CASSRIRDRGSEAFF. As DNA, the CDR3 is TGTGCCAGCTCTCGGATCCGGGACAGGGGTTCTGAAGCTTTCTTT.